Listed below are T cell receptor beta chains from one sample, sequenced in a study of beta chain features in type 1 diabetes. The method was immunoSEQ multiplex PCR; TCRdb's version includes in-frame clones alone and lacks a portion of them. The sample lists almost 350,000 clones, roughly 21% seen once, with approximately 0.041% in the top ten. The sequenced sample consisted of naive CD4+ T cells from blood. The receptors come from a woman under 30 in good health. CDR3s include the opening cysteine and the closing phenylalanine or tryptophan.

CASRDSGSGGGQYF	TRBJ2-7	TRBV6-6
CASSPPLSSGANVLTF	TRBJ2-6	TRBV5-6
CASSLASADTQYF	TRBJ2-3	TRBV7-9
CTSSQETGGRARKTGELFF	TRBJ2-2	TRBV1
CAIGLNTEAFF	TRBJ1-1	TRBV10-3
CASSRTRGISEQYF	TRBJ2-7	TRBV19
CASSYSSGTGLYGYTF	TRBJ1-2	TRBV6-5
CASSLTGGSAYEQYF	TRBJ2-7	TRBV5-1
CASRLWTGSGANVLTF	TRBJ2-6	TRBV2
CASSLRWDNSPLHF	TRBJ1-6	TRBV27
CASSGPGGFTSTDTQYF	TRBJ2-3	TRBV9
CASSQMEGSLF	TRBJ1-2	TRBV7-2
CASSIGRGTYNEQFF	TRBJ2-1	TRBV19
CASSVLGQGQGWTEAFF	TRBJ1-1	TRBV9
CASSPVTGEAFF	TRBJ1-1	TRBV18
CASSLDRGTDTQYF	TRBJ2-3	TRBV11-2
CASSEDGTGVGYTF	TRBJ1-2	TRBV2
CASSLAGTSGSWDEQFF	TRBJ2-1	TRBV5-1
CASSVGQGTGYTF	TRBJ1-2	TRBV9
CASSQGGLKTPDTQYF	TRBJ2-3	TRBV4-3
CASSVEAGSDNEQFF	TRBJ2-1	TRBV2
CASQTGRMGLDEQYF	TRBJ2-7	TRBV5-1
CASSQETPRGGQETQYF	TRBJ2-5	TRBV4-1
CASSDTGSRQPQHF	TRBJ1-5	TRBV2
CAISTGQGETEAFF	TRBJ1-1	TRBV10-3
CASSLAGGPLQETQYF	TRBJ2-5	TRBV5-1
CASSISVLSGNTIYF	TRBJ1-3	TRBV19
CASSLATSGVRETQYF	TRBJ2-5	TRBV5-6
CASSRTASSGANVLTF	TRBJ2-6	TRBV7-2
CASSGTGNAQPQHF	TRBJ1-5	TRBV2
CASSPWAGDYGYTF	TRBJ1-2	TRBV7-9
CASNQAGPYNEQFF	TRBJ2-1	TRBV9
CASSEALGRGETQYF	TRBJ2-5	TRBV2
CASQRSSGANVLTF	TRBJ2-6	TRBV30
CASRGLADYEQYF	TRBJ2-7	TRBV19
CSVMTDLQETQYF	TRBJ2-5	TRBV29-1
CASSSPSPLPIYGYTF	TRBJ1-2	TRBV7-9